The next 21 T cell receptor beta chains were all read from a single sample in a study of blood T cells in healthy people across ages. A J-beta primer mix and a sample-barcoded 5' primer were used in a second PCR of roughly 6 to 12 cycles. MiXCR, applied by TCRdb to the 5' RACE reads, yields one record per CDR3 protein. This sample has roughly 700,000 distinct CDR3 sequences, with 45% to 50% found just once. The sequencing input was blood. Receptor source: an older woman in good health.

This clonotype appeared a few times. CDR3 protein: CASSFRTSGRALLNNEQFF. DNA for the CDR3: TGTGCCAGCAGTTTCCGGACTAGCGGGAGGGCTCTTTTGAACAATGAGCAGTTCTTC. The genes are TRBV27 and TRBJ2-1; 15 bases are shared with TRBD2. Germline assignment: CDR1 MNHEY and CDR2 SMNVEV (reference sequence). CDR3 size: 19 residues. V gave up 3 bases and J gave up 5 bases; unmatched junction bases: 11.

The chain joins TRBV3-1 to TRBJ2-7, with 12 bases that match TRBD1. The CDR3 loop spans 16 amino acids. V gave up 2 bases and J gave up 1 base; unmatched junction bases: 3. Germline CDR1 is LGHDT and CDR2 is YNNKEL (reference sequence). CDR3 sequence reads: CASSQPGQGASYEQYF. The CDR3 DNA reads as TGTGCCAGCAGCCAACCGGGACAGGGGGCATCCTACGAGCAGTACTTC.

This clonotype was detected only a few times. The V gene is TRBV29-1, the J gene TRBJ2-1; D may be TRBD1 or TRBD2 (5 bases each). The CDR3 covers 14 residues. V was trimmed by 3 bases and J by 2 bases, leaving 11 bases between them. Germline loops: CDR1 SQVTM, CDR2 ANQGSEA. The CDR3 DNA follows: TGCAGCGTTGATATCGGGGACCCCTACAATGAGCAGTTCTTC. Translating it yields CSVDIGDPYNEQFF.

This chain links TRBV7-2 with TRBJ2-7; TRBD1 matches 8 bases. With V trimmed by 10 bases and J by 3 bases, 5 bases remained unmatched. The CDR3 is made up of 12 amino acids. In germline, CDR1 is SGHTA, CDR2 FQGNSA. The CDR3 DNA is TGTGCCACGTCAGGGGGCAACTACGAGCAGTACTTC. This gives the protein CATSGGNYEQYF.

The chain's CDR3 is CASSSGDPGGGYTF. The CDR3 coding sequence is TGTGCCAGCAGTTCAGGTGATCCCGGGGGGGGCTACACCTTC. The J gene is TRBJ1-2, the V gene TRBV27; weak D call: TRBD1 (5 bases). The CDR3 has 14 residues. Germline assignment: CDR1 MNHEY and CDR2 SMNVEV (reference sequence). V lost 4 bases and J lost 8, with 17 bases in between.

This clonotype came up a few times. The CDR3 nucleotides read TGTGCCAGTAGTATAGATCCAAGCTTCGGGGGTGACAGACGACCTTACTACAATGAGCAGTACTTC. Translating gives CASSIDPSFGGDRRPYYNEQYF. The chain couples TRBV19 to TRBJ2-1; possibly TRBD2 for D (6 bases). The end of the DNA is better explained by TRBJ2-7, so the J call may be wrong. The CDR3 spans 22 residues. Germline CDR1 LNHDA, CDR2 SQIVND (reference sequence).

V gene TRBV29-1 combines with J gene TRBJ1-1; D unclear. With 7 bases removed from V and 2 bases from J, the gap between germline ends came to 11 bases. Germline V gene data show CDR1 as SQVTM and CDR2 as ANQGSEA. The CDR3 has 12 amino acids. The CDR3 coding sequence is TGCAGCGCCTTACAGTCTAACACTGAAGCTTTCTTT. Encoded protein: CSALQSNTEAFF.

V gene TRBV3-1 combines with J gene TRBJ2-6; D ambiguous. The V end lost 0 bases, the J end lost 0 bases, and 6 bases lay between the germline ends. CDR1 LGHDT and CDR2 YNNKEL come from the germline V gene (reference sequence). The CDR3 runs 16 residues. CDR3 bases: TGTGCCAGCAGCCAAGAAGCGAGCTCTGGGGCCAACGTCCTGACTTTC. Residues: CASSQEASSGANVLTF.

The chain has TRBV7-6 and TRBJ1-1; TRBD1 matches at 8 bases. The CDR3 covers 13 residues. Trimming cost V 8 bases and J 7 bases; bases outside gene matches: 9. Germline CDR1 reads SGHVS; CDR2 reads FNYEAQ. CDR3 bases: TGTGCCAGCTCGGCGGGACAGGACCTTGAAGCTTTCTTT. Translated, it gives CASSAGQDLEAFF.

The genes are TRBV3-1 and TRBJ2-5; the match to TRBD2 covers 9 bases. Germline-derived CDR1 and CDR2 are LGHDT and YNNKEL (reference sequence). The V and J ends lost 6 bases and 11 bases, in that order; junction bases with no gene match: 10. The CDR3 covers 13 residues. CDR3 in DNA: TGTGCCAGCAGTCCCCGACTAGCGGTTGAGCAGTACTTC. The encoded protein is CASSPRLAVEQYF.

V and J are TRBV9 and TRBJ1-4; perhaps TRBD1 as D (5 bases). The CDR3 has 13 amino acids. Germline CDR1 is SGDLS and CDR2 is YYNGEE. V lost 7 bases to trimming and J lost 7 bases, with 14 bases between them. The CDR3 sequence is CASGGTTGEKLFF. As DNA, the CDR3 is TGTGCCAGCGGAGGGACGACCGGTGAAAAACTGTTTTTT.

This clonotype was seen a handful of times. The chain is built from TRBV28 and TRBJ2-3, with D perhaps TRBD1 (5 bases). V was pared by 6 bases and J by 6 bases, with 10 bases between. CDR1 and CDR2 (germline): MDHEN, SYDVKM. The CDR3 consists of 12 residues. In DNA, the CDR3 is TGTGCCAGCAGCCAGGGTGTGGATACGCAGTATTTT. Its protein product is CASSQGVDTQYF.

Only a few counts were recorded for this clonotype. This chain connects TRBV7-9 to TRBJ2-7; the D is unclear. The CDR3 sequence is 12 residues long. Germline loops: CDR1 SEHNR, CDR2 FQNEAQ (reference sequence). V lost 2 bases to trimming and J lost 5 bases, with 7 bases between them. The CDR3 DNA sequence: TGTGCCAGCAGCTTAATAGTCGACGAGCAGTACTTC. Translated, it gives CASSLIVDEQYF.

The V gene is TRBV28, the J gene TRBJ2-5; the match to TRBD1 covers 8 bases. The tail of the sequence fits TRBJ2-7 better, so the J call may be wrong. The CDR3 has 13 amino acids. Per germline, CDR1 MDHEN and CDR2 SYDVKM. In nucleotides, the CDR3 is TGTGCCAGCAGCCCCGCAGGGGGCGCCGAGCAGTACTTC. This translates into CASSPAGGAEQYF.

Concerning this clonotype: The junction and the germline gene differ at one end; a read error may be behind it. The V gene is TRBV20-1, the J gene TRBJ2-1, with TRBD2 identical over 7 bases. The germline CDR1 and CDR2 sequences are DFQATT and SNEGSKA (reference sequence). The CDR3 totals 13 residues. The CDR3 DNA reads TGCGGTGCCAGACCGGGGGGTAACAATGAGCAGTTCTTC. Its translation is CGARPGGNNEQFF.

The rearrangement joins TRBV4-2 to TRBJ2-5; 10 bases agree with TRBD1. The germline V gene has CDR1 LGHNA and CDR2 YNFKEQ. V lost 4 bases and J lost 5; bases outside the gene matches: 13. CDR3 length: 17 amino acids. Written as DNA, the CDR3 is TGTGCCAGCAGCCGCGAAACTACCGGGACAGGGGCGGAGACCCAGTACTTC. As protein: CASSRETTGTGAETQYF.

This chain joins TRBV7-8 and TRBJ2-4; D is undetermined. The CDR3 spans 17 residues. V lost 0 bases and J lost 0, with 12 bases in between. Germline CDR1 SGHVS, CDR2 FQNEAQ. CDR3 DNA sequence: TGTGCCAGCAGCTTAGCAAACGGTCATCTAGCCAAAAACATTCAGTACTTC. This translates into CASSLANGHLAKNIQYF.

The genes are TRBV7-2 and TRBJ2-7, with 11 bases identical to TRBD2. This CDR3 is 16 amino acids long. Germline V lookup: CDR1 SGHTA, CDR2 FQGNSA. Trimming cost V 5 bases and J 3 bases; bases outside gene matches: 9. The CDR3, as DNA: TGTGCCAGCAGCCGAATAGCGGGAGGGACAAGCTACGAGCAGTACTTC. It codes for CASSRIAGGTSYEQYF.

This clonotype is a singleton in its sample. The chain combines TRBV20-1 with TRBJ1-2, with D perhaps TRBD1 (6 bases). Germline-derived CDR1 and CDR2 are DFQATT and SNEGSKA (reference sequence). Trimming stripped 3 bases from V and 13 bases from J, with 15 bases between. This CDR3 comprises 11 residues. The CDR3 DNA is TGCAGTGCTAGCGTTGGGGTGGACAGCACCTTC. Translating it yields CSASVGVDSTF.

The chain combines TRBV5-1 with TRBJ2-7, with D unclear. V gave up 4 bases and J gave up 5 bases, with 13 bases separating them. CDR1 is SGHRS, CDR2 YFSETQ, per germline. The CDR3 runs 13 residues. The CDR3 is CASSLGVDHEQYF. The CDR3 DNA follows: TGCGCCAGCAGCCTGGGCGTGGACCACGAGCAGTACTTC. Supplemented by reference TRBV5-1 and TRBJ2-7, the full variable domain reads KAGVTQTPRYLIKTRGQQVTLSCSPISGHRSVSWYQQTPGQGLQFLFEYFSETQRNKGNFPGRFSGRQFSNSRSEMNVSTLELGDSALYLCASSLGVDHEQYFGPGTRLTVT.

This rearrangement joins TRBV29-1 to TRBJ2-5; D possibly corresponds to TRBD2 (6 bases). The CDR3 length is 11 residues. Trimming pared 1 base from V and 11 bases from J, leaving 11 bases between. Germline V lookup: CDR1 SQVTM, CDR2 ANQGSEA. This CDR3 is CSVEVGGEQYF. In nucleotides, the CDR3 is TGCAGCGTTGAAGTCGGGGGTGAGCAGTACTTC.